This T cell receptor (beta chain) was retrieved from a study of post-analysis software for immune sequencing data. Unique molecular identifiers were built into the TCR beta cDNA libraries. MiXCR, applied by TCRdb to the PCR reads, yields one record per CDR3 protein. Here the sample spans fewer than 550,000 distinct CDR3 sequences, 30% to 40% being singletons. Notes on this clonotype: Its antigen is not known.

The CDR3 covers 14 residues. V lost 6 bases, J lost 0 bases, and 11 bases lay in between. The germline V gene encodes CDR1 MNHNY and CDR2 SVGAGI (reference sequence). Findings and caveats of the study: In patients, a few TRBV segments were more frequent than in controls, with TRBV5-6, TRBV5-1 and TRBV20-1 among them. Relative to controls, patients with multiple sclerosis showed significantly lower normalized Chao1 diversity.

The sequence was obtained from a girl younger than 18 with multiple sclerosis. The rearrangement uses TRBV6-6 and TRBJ1-1, with D possibly being TRBD1 (5 bases). Sample: blood. The CDR3 sequence is CASRTGHLNTEAFF. CDR3 DNA: TGTGCCAGCAGAACTGGACACTTGAACACTGAAGCTTTCTTT.